The 25 T cell receptor beta chains given below trace back to one sample, sequenced in a study of blood T cell repertoires in COVID-19. This table comes from immunoSEQ multiplex PCR, and its TCRdb copy is limited to in-frame clones, with some not included. Here the sample spans some 77,000 clones, over 80% being singletons. Sequencing used peripheral blood. The source is a woman in her sixties or seventies with acute or convalescent COVID-19.

Only one count was recorded for this clone. V is TRBV19 and J is TRBJ1-6; D remains ambiguous. The germline CDR1 and CDR2 sequences are LNHDA and SQIVND (reference sequence). The CDR3 has 14 amino acids. V was clipped by 5 bases and J by 7 bases, with 12 bases between them. The CDR3 loop is CASSQVGVNSPLHF. The CDR3, as DNA: TGTGCCAGTAGTCAGGTGGGCGTGAATTCACCCCTCCACTTT.

V gene TRBV27 combines with J gene TRBJ1-1; D possibly corresponds to TRBD1 (6 bases). The V gene's germline CDR1 is MNHEY and CDR2 SMNVEV (reference sequence). The CDR3 length is 17 residues. Trimming took off 7 bases at V and 0 bases at J, with 21 bases between the two ends. The CDR3 here is CASKNRGGLSLNTEAFF. Here the CDR3 DNA reads TGTGCCAGCAAAAACCGGGGGGGGCTCTCCTTGAACACTGAAGCTTTCTTT.

V usage is TRBV9 and J usage is TRBJ2-7; D perhaps matches TRBD1 (5 bases). The V gene lost 4 bases and the J gene lost 3 bases, with 8 bases spanning the gap. CDR1 is SGDLS, CDR2 YYNGEE, per germline. This CDR3 has 12 amino acids. CDR3 DNA: TGTGCCAGCAGCCCAGGGAACTACGAGCAGTACTTC. Protein: CASSPGNYEQYF.

DNA of the CDR3: TGTGCCTGGAGATTACAGGGGAACTCTGGAAACACCATATATTTT. The encoded protein is CAWRLQGNSGNTIYF. The chain uses TRBV30 and TRBJ1-3, with 7 bases fitting TRBD1. Germline CDR1 GTSNPN, CDR2 SVGIG (reference sequence). Losses at the gene ends were 3 bases for V and 0 bases for J; bases not matched to a gene: 5. The CDR3 is 15 residues long.

The V call is TRBV11-2, the J call TRBJ2-7; D may be TRBD2 (5 bases). The CDR3 runs to 11 residues. Germline-derived CDR1 and CDR2 are SGHAT and FQNNGV. The V end lost 7 bases, the J end lost 3 bases, and 7 bases lay between the germline ends. CDR3 bases: TGTGCCAGCACGGGGTTCTACGAGCAGTACTTC. Translated, it gives CASTGFYEQYF.

This chain links TRBV6-5 with TRBJ2-1, with D maybe TRBD2 (5 bases). The germline V gene encodes CDR1 MNHEY and CDR2 SVGAGI. Between the trimmed V and J ends, which lost 6 bases and 9 bases, there was a span of 18 bases. The CDR3 has 14 amino acids. The CDR3 nucleotides read TGTGCCAGCAGCCACAGCGGACCCGCGGGTGAGCAGTTCTTC. Translating gives CASSHSGPAGEQFF.

The CDR3 loop is CASSSGTSGYEQYF. The DNA of the CDR3 is TGTGCCAGCAGCAGCGGGACTAGCGGCTACGAGCAGTACTTC. The J gene is TRBJ2-7, the V gene TRBV5-4; 11 nucleotides align to TRBD2. The junction had 3 bases not matched to a gene; V was cut back by 4 bases and J by 3 bases. Germline V lookup: CDR1 SGHNT, CDR2 YYREEE (reference sequence). CDR3 size: 14 residues.

The chain has TRBV29-1 and TRBJ2-1; the match to TRBD2 covers 8 bases. In germline, CDR1 is SQVTM, CDR2 ANQGSEA. The CDR3 consists of 14 residues. With V trimmed by 2 bases and J by 3 bases, 3 bases remained unmatched. CDR3 region: CSVEPAGVYNEQFF. In DNA, the CDR3 is TGCAGCGTTGAACCAGCGGGAGTCTACAATGAGCAGTTCTTC.

The chain is built from TRBV3-1 (or the pseudogene TRBV3-2) and TRBJ2-5, with 15 bases aligning to TRBD2. Germline values: CDR1 LGHDT, CDR2 YNNKEL (reference sequence). V shed 0 bases, J shed 0 bases, and the junction held 14 bases outside the gene matches. The CDR3 is made up of 22 amino acids. The chain's CDR3 is CASSQDQFVGLAGGGDQETQYF. The CDR3 DNA follows: TGTGCCAGCAGCCAAGATCAATTCGTAGGACTAGCGGGAGGGGGGGACCAAGAGACCCAGTACTTC.

The genes are TRBV3-1 (or the pseudogene TRBV3-2) and TRBJ2-7; the match to TRBD2 covers 7 bases. The V segment lost 0 bases and the J segment 3 bases; nucleotides outside the gene matches: 5. Germline V gene data show CDR1 as LGHDT and CDR2 as YNNKEL (reference sequence). The CDR3 is 15 amino acids. The CDR3 nucleotides are TGTGCCAGCAGCCAAGACGGCGGGAGTTACTACGAGCAGTACTTC. This codes for CASSQDGGSYYEQYF.

The chain couples TRBV4-1 to TRBJ1-6; 7 positions agree with TRBD1. The CDR3 has 18 amino acids. V dropped 4 bases and J dropped 7; count of bases not matched to a gene: 16. Germline V gene sequence: CDR1 MGHRA, CDR2 YSYEKL. CDR3 sequence reads: CASSPGGLDRVGNSPLHF. In nucleotides, the CDR3 is TGCGCCAGCAGCCCCGGCGGGCTCGACAGGGTTGGAAATTCACCCCTCCACTTT.

V gene TRBV10-3 combines with J gene TRBJ1-3; D possibly corresponds to TRBD1 (6 bases). V lost 6 bases, J lost 5 bases, and 11 bases lay in between. CDR3 length: 13 amino acids. From germline, CDR1 is ENHRY and CDR2 SYGVKD. CDR3 coding DNA: TGTGCCATCAGCGGGACACTTCGAAACACCATATATTTT. Its protein is CAISGTLRNTIYF.

This rearrangement joins TRBV10-3 to TRBJ1-5; D is ambiguous. Germline V gene lookup returns CDR1 ENHRY and CDR2 SYGVKD. The V and J ends lost 2 bases and 7 bases respectively, with 6 bases between them. CDR3 size: 12 residues. The CDR3 coding sequence is TGTGCCATCAGTGAGGTCGGGCAGCCCCAGCATTTT. As protein: CAISEVGQPQHF.

In its sample, this clone was seen a few times. The rearrangement links TRBV6-1 to TRBJ1-2; D is perhaps TRBD1 (5 bases). The CDR3 sequence is 13 residues long. CDR1 MNHNS and CDR2 SASEGT come from the germline V gene. The V and J ends lost 3 bases and 4 bases respectively, with 9 bases between them. The CDR3 protein is CASSDRVLYGYTF. CDR3 in DNA: TGTGCCAGCAGTGACAGGGTCCTCTATGGCTACACCTTC.

This chain links TRBV6-5 with TRBJ1-4; D is possibly TRBD1 (5 bases). The CDR3 runs to 14 residues. Germline loops: CDR1 MNHEY, CDR2 SVGAGI. The V gene lost 2 bases and the J gene lost 6 bases, with 10 bases spanning the gap. DNA of the CDR3: TGTGCCAGCAGTTACGGGGGAGGGCATGAAAAACTGTTTTTT. Amino acid sequence: CASSYGGGHEKLFF.

This clone has a handful of counts. CDR3 amino acids: CAWQTGGAETQYF. CDR3 DNA sequence: TGTGCCTGGCAGACAGGGGGCGCAGAGACCCAGTACTTC. This rearrangement joins TRBV30 to TRBJ2-5, with TRBD1 identical over 10 bases. The V and J ends lost 5 bases and 4 bases, in that order; junction bases with no gene match: 4. Germline loops: CDR1 GTSNPN, CDR2 SVGIG (reference sequence). The CDR3 spans 13 residues.

The chain combines TRBV18 with TRBJ1-5; D is uncertain. CDR1 is KGHSH and CDR2 is LQKENI in the germline V gene. V was shortened by 3 bases and J by 1 base, with 4 bases between the two germline ends. CDR3 size: 13 residues. This CDR3 reads CASSPQSNQPQHF. CDR3 nucleotide sequence: TGTGCCAGCTCACCGCAGAGCAATCAGCCCCAGCATTTT.

The gene calls are TRBV6-5 and TRBJ1-5, with TRBD1 matching over 8 bases. J was trimmed by 7 bases and V by 6 bases; bases with no gene match: 8. CDR3 length: 14 residues. CDR1 and CDR2 (germline): MNHEY, SVGAGI. The chain's CDR3 is CASSRQGSEQPQHF. The CDR3 coding sequence is TGTGCCAGCAGCCGACAGGGGTCGGAACAGCCCCAGCATTTT.

This sequence joins TRBV5-1 and TRBJ1-6; D may be TRBD1 (5 bases). Germline-derived CDR1 and CDR2 are SGHRS and YFSETQ. The ends were cut back, 6 bases at V and 5 bases at J, with 12 bases in the middle. This CDR3 comprises 14 residues. This CDR3 reads CASKEGLDNSPLHF. CDR3 bases: TGCGCCAGCAAGGAGGGACTAGATAATTCACCCCTCCACTTT.

The rearrangement links TRBV2 to TRBJ1-2; D may be TRBD1 (5 bases). Trimming pared 2 bases from V and 2 bases from J, leaving 18 bases between. Germline-derived CDR1 and CDR2 are SNHLY and FYNNEI. CDR3 length: 17 residues. The CDR3 sequence: CASSERGRSRLNYGYTF. The CDR3 nucleotides are TGTGCCAGCAGTGAACGGGGGAGGAGCCGATTAAACTATGGCTACACCTTC.

This chain joins TRBV28 and TRBJ2-7, with D possibly TRBD2 on 5 matching bases. The germline V gene encodes CDR1 MDHEN and CDR2 SYDVKM. The CDR3 spans 14 residues. Trimming removed 3 bases at V and 3 bases at J, with 12 bases between. This CDR3 is CASSLVPAVYEQYF. The CDR3 coding sequence is TGTGCCAGCAGTTTGGTCCCAGCGGTCTACGAGCAGTACTTC. Based on the CDR3 plus reference TRBV28 and TRBJ2-7, the full variable domain is DVKVTQSSRYLVKRTGEKVFLECVQDMDHENMFWYRQDPGLGLRLIYFSYDVKMKEKGDIPEGYSVSREKKERFSLILESASTNQTSMYLCASSLVPAVYEQYFGPGTRLTVT.

The V and J genes are TRBV29-1 and TRBJ2-3, with D possibly TRBD2 on 7 matching bases. The CDR3 contains 15 residues. With 4 bases removed from V and 0 bases from J, the gap between germline ends came to 14 bases. The germline CDR1 and CDR2 sequences are SQVTM and ANQGSEA. The CDR3 DNA follows: TGCAGCGTTGTCCCCGCGGGGGCCAGCACAGATACGCAGTATTTT. Translation gives CSVVPAGASTDTQYF.

This sequence joins TRBV5-1 and TRBJ2-7; 10 positions match TRBD2. The trim removed 6 bases at V and 4 bases at J, leaving 10 bases unmatched. This CDR3 spans 15 amino acids. Germline V gene sequence: CDR1 SGHRS, CDR2 YFSETQ. CDR3 region: CASTDGISGRYEQYF. In nucleotides, the CDR3 is TGCGCCAGCACCGACGGTATTAGCGGGAGGTACGAGCAGTACTTC.

The genes are TRBV12-5 and TRBJ2-7; possibly TRBD1 for D (5 bases). The V end lost 5 bases, the J end lost 9 bases, and 14 bases lay between the germline ends. The CDR3 sequence is 12 residues long. Germline V CDR1 and CDR2: LGHNT, FRNRAP. The CDR3 here is CASGADMNWQYF. CDR3 DNA: TGTGCTAGTGGTGCGGACATGAATTGGCAGTACTTC.

The gene calls are TRBV14 and TRBJ2-2, with D possibly matching TRBD2 (7 bases). The CDR3 runs to 17 residues. Trimming stripped 1 base from V and 7 bases from J, with 19 bases between. The V gene's germline CDR1 is SGHDN and CDR2 FVKESK. CDR3 protein: CASSQVDAGARGGELFF. Written as DNA, the CDR3 is TGTGCCAGCAGCCAAGTGGACGCGGGGGCCCGTGGCGGGGAGCTGTTTTTT.